What follows is one T cell receptor (beta chain) and its context. This clone was observed once. Its antigen target is currently unknown. No clone much larger than this one lies a single base away; base qualities are absent. TCRbeta CDR3 regions were amplified from genomic DNA by means of the immunoSEQ Assay, a bias-controlled multiplex PCR. In the paper's pipeline: The number of nucleated cells in each sample was estimated from the amplification of reference gene primers within the assay. Sequence reads were collapsed and filtered to measure the absolute abundance of every unique TCRbeta CDR3 rearrangement. For each sample, productive Simpson clonality was calculated as the square root of Simpson's diversity index over productive rearrangements. As stored in TCRdb, this immuneACCESS dataset retains in-frame rearrangements with V and J assigned. A fraction of the clones does not appear; measured against another copy, unresolved V genes explain less than half of the discrepancy, and the remainder lacks a known reason. From that table come the V and J calls and clone size; the DNA was used to work out D and trimming. A total of about 210,000 clones appear in this sample, 84% of them only once. The ten largest clones add up to approximately 8.1% of the sample.

From the germline V gene, CDR1 is LGHNT and CDR2 is FRNRAP. Cut back by 0 bases and 2 bases, the V and J ends lie 14 bases apart. The CDR3 has 16 amino acids, counting the end cysteine and phenylalanine. The retained sequence is limited to the CDR3, 48 bases, with the frame set at the first base. The collaborating institutions used their own protocols to collect whole blood in K2EDTA tubes. For TCRbeta analysis, collaborator samples were shipped as frozen whole blood, as isolated PBMCs, or as DNA extracted from either sample type. This entry comes from a study of blood T cell repertoires in COVID-19 (dated by TCRdb to 2019 to 2021). With regard to the full study: Collaborator samples came from the United States, Italy and Spain and covered acute and convalescent phases of COVID-19. HLA class I and class II types, where available, came from metadata supplied by the sample provider rather than from assay-based typing. The prospective study material was composed of cDNA or gDNA derived from T cells, B-cell-depleted T cells, or PBMCs. The repertoires were released in a freely available public database intended as a resource for research on the immune response to SARS-CoV-2. The samples were drawn from the first 160 participants of the ongoing ImmuneRACE study and from 950 to 1,500 subjects provided by 6 global collaborators. The sample metadata nearly always contained a de-identified subject ID, COVID-19 status, age in years and sex. Subjects who had been exposed to COVID-19, were actively infected with it, or had recovered from it provided the deeply sampled blood TCRbeta repertoires that made up the dataset. Broad study findings and their caveats: The quantity of clinical and demographic metadata differed by source and by participant and was supplied without curation.

Recombination joined TRBV12-5 with TRBJ2-7, with a weak D call of TRBD2 (6 bases match). The sequence was obtained from a woman aged 45-65 years with active or convalescent COVID-19. The sequenced sample was peripheral blood. The CDR3 here reads CASGLVLGGNPYEQYF. The base sequence is TGTGCTAGTGGTTTGGTACTGGGCGGGAACCCCTACGAGCAGTACTTC.